This entry concerns a single T cell receptor (beta chain). No antigen is known for it. 60 Vbeta and 13 Jbeta primers were used in PCR. Original methodology: The count from a later analysis was 65 million to 90 million unique TCR beta chains, about 9.9 million of them shared. Sequencing was performed with immunoSEQ multiplex PCR; in TCRdb, only in-frame clones are kept and a portion is missing. V and J calls and clone size are copied from that table; D and trimming were computed from the DNA. The repertoire holds fewer than 250,000 clones, with around 90% as singletons. The data belong to a study of cytomegalovirus exposure and HLA in healthy donors. General study results and limits: Within the data, a cluster of highly shared sequence variants was likely a sequencing artifact. When analyzed later, the rates of TCR association showed variation by HLA locus, with DRB1 the most and HLA-C the fewest.

V lost 8 bases and J 2 bases, leaving 16 bases between the germline ends. CDR3 length: 15 amino acids. The germline gives CDR1 SEHNR, CDR2 FQNEAQ (reference sequence). Material for sequencing was PBMCs. The chain has TRBV7-9 and TRBJ2-1, with no clear D. This clonotype was sampled from a boy aged 2 to 10 in good health and CMV-seronegative. The CDR3 region has the DNA TGTGCCAGCTCGAGCCTTCCAACCCCCTACAATGAGCAGTTCTTC. It specifies CASSSLPTPYNEQFF.